The 7 T cell receptor beta chains below come from one sample, sequenced in a study of shared clonotypes between healthy human individuals. Some clones are missing from TCRdb's copy, which holds only in-frame ones; the method was immunoSEQ multiplex PCR. This sample carries about 92,000 clones, over 40% of them seen once, and the ten largest clones take more than 13%. Sequencing input: PBMCs. All receptors derive from a woman in her thirties or forties in good health. Some clones in this sample may be carry-over from other donors' samples.

The chain employs TRBV5-1 and TRBJ2-1, with TRBD2 as a possible D gene (6 bases). This CDR3 is 15 amino acids long. V shed 3 bases and J shed 4 bases, with 14 bases lying between them. The germline V gene encodes CDR1 SGHRS and CDR2 YFSETQ. The CDR3 reads CASSWLSGTYNEQFF. CDR3 nucleotides: TGCGCCAGCAGCTGGCTTAGCGGAACGTACAATGAGCAGTTCTTC.

A note on this clone: A junction boundary mismatches the germline segment, possibly from a read error. This chain joins TRBV7-3 and TRBJ2-1; D call uncertain. The CDR3 is 12 amino acids. Germline V gene data show CDR1 as SGHTA and CDR2 as FQGTGA. In nucleotides, the CDR3 is TGCGCCAGCAGCCAAGATTGGGGTGAGCAGTTCTTC. Its translation: CASSQDWGEQFF.

This clone has only a few counts. The V and J genes are TRBV30 and TRBJ1-1; D is unresolved. V was pared by 7 bases and J by 11 bases, with 14 bases between. This CDR3 spans 10 amino acids. Germline V CDR1 and CDR2: GTSNPN, SVGIG (reference sequence). CDR3 residues: CASANREAFF. The CDR3 DNA is TGTGCCTCCGCCAACCGAGAGGCTTTCTTT.

The chain is built from TRBV15 and TRBJ2-6; 7 bases are shared with TRBD1. V shed 3 bases and J 0 bases; nucleotides not matched to a gene: 2. The CDR3 totals 16 residues. Germline V gives CDR1 LNHNV, CDR2 YYDKDF (reference sequence). CDR3 DNA: TGTGCCACCAGCAGGGGACAGCACTCTGGGGCCAACGTCCTGACTTTC. Its translation is CATSRGQHSGANVLTF.

The chain employs TRBV9 and TRBJ2-7; possible D gene TRBD2, 5 bases. V was cut by 3 bases and J by 3 bases, with 16 bases left in between. Germline values: CDR1 SGDLS, CDR2 YYNGEE. The CDR3 is 15 residues long. The CDR3 bases are TGTGCCAGCAGCGCCGGAGGAGGTGAGTTCTACGAGCAGTACTTC. Protein sequence: CASSAGGGEFYEQYF.

This clone was picked up many times. The chain is built from TRBV18 and TRBJ1-5; no definite D call. The CDR3 covers 15 residues. V was clipped by 1 base and J by 7 bases, with 14 bases between them. Per the germline V gene, CDR1 is KGHSH and CDR2 is LQKENI. The chain's CDR3 is CASSPRGRQDQPQHF. CDR3 in DNA: TGTGCCAGCTCACCACGAGGCCGCCAGGACCAGCCCCAGCATTTT.

Concerning this clone: This likely traces to a read error, being one base from a far larger clone. The sample holds other DNA sequences that translate to the same CDR3. The chain carries TRBV29-1 and TRBJ1-1, with TRBD1 as a possible D gene (6 bases). CDR3 length equals 14 residues. The V end lost 6 bases, the J end lost 1 base, and 15 bases lay between the germline ends. The V gene's germline CDR1 is SQVTM and CDR2 ANQGSEA. The CDR3 nucleotides are TGCAGCGTCGCCACGGGGGCAGCGAACACTGAAGCTTTCTTT. Protein product: CSVATGAANTEAFF.